Listed here are 4 T cell receptor beta chains from one sample, sequenced in a study of T-cell reconstitution after alpha-beta-depleted transplantation in children. Preparation of the TCRbeta library was carried out with unique molecular identifiers. TCRdb recomputed calls from the PCR reads with MiXCR, one row per CDR3 protein. The sample carries about 900,000 distinct CDR3 sequences, 25% to 30% recorded once. The starting material was PBMCs, mostly from graft donor cells, obtained 360 days after TCRalphabeta/CD19-depleted stem cell transplant. These TCRs come from a boy under three years old who had a stem cell transplant for SCID, so the T cells may come from the graft donor.

The sample holds one count of this clonotype. This chain connects TRBV4-2 to TRBJ2-7; 8 bases fit TRBD1. This CDR3 has 14 amino acids. The V segment lost 0 bases and the J segment 4 bases; nucleotides outside the gene matches: 2. The germline gives CDR1 LGHNA, CDR2 YNFKEQ. CDR3 sequence: CASSQETGEYEQYF. CDR3 bases: TGTGCCAGCAGCCAAGAGACAGGGGAGTACGAGCAGTACTTC.

The V gene is TRBV18, the J gene TRBJ2-3, with D perhaps being TRBD1 or TRBD2 (5 bases each). The V end was cut by 8 bases, the J end by 4 bases, with 16 bases between. The CDR3 contains 14 residues. CDR1 and CDR2 (germline): KGHSH, LQKENI. The CDR3 loop is CASHRDPGSDTQYF. The DNA of the CDR3 is TGTGCCAGCCATAGGGACCCTGGTTCAGATACGCAGTATTTT.

V usage is TRBV7-2 and J usage is TRBJ1-2; D is unresolved. The length of the CDR3 is 17 residues. Germline V CDR1 and CDR2: SGHTA, FQGNSA. The V and J ends lost 4 bases and 5 bases respectively, with 23 bases between them. The CDR3 DNA reads TGTGCCAGCAGCTCCTCGGGCAGATCCCTCACCAAATATGGCTACACCTTC. Translating it yields CASSSSGRSLTKYGYTF.

The chain recombines TRBV11-3 with TRBJ1-1, with no clear D. Germline values: CDR1 SGHNT, CDR2 YENEEA. Trimming left V 4 bases short and J 3 bases short, with 9 bases between. The CDR3 loop spans 13 amino acids. The CDR3 region is CASSSQRYTEAFF. The DNA for the CDR3 is TGTGCCAGCAGCTCACAACGGTACACTGAAGCTTTCTTT. Full variable domain (rest looked up from reference TRBV11-3 and TRBJ1-1): EAGVVQSPRYKIIEKKQPVAFWCNPISGHNTLYWYLQNLGQGPELLIRYENEEAVDDSQLPKDRFSAERLKGVDSTLKIQPAELGDSAVYLCASSSQRYTEAFFGQGTRLTVV.